This T cell receptor beta chain stems from a study of T-cell memory formation after mild COVID-19 (dated by TCRdb to 2020 to 2022). At the level of the whole study: TCR sequence clusters from the two donors were found to be largely donor specific. In a couple of donors, T-cell clones that expanded and contracted after mild COVID-19 were tracked by sequencing TCRalpha and TCRbeta repertoires over time. The cohort was made up of two young adult volunteers, one female and one male, who were previously healthy. The investigation overall reported the following: Clones that contracted from day 15 to 85 showed balanced CD4/CD8 phenotypes, whereas a second wave of clones that expanded from day 15 to 37 leaned towards CD4+. Contracting CD4+ clones were located mainly in the CM and EM memory subsets, whereas CD8+ clones were found to be enriched in EMRA. The study included only a couple of mild cases, and larger cohorts that include severe cases with pre-infection samples were judged to be necessary. Some responding clones were found in pre-infection memory, which suggests that pre-existing cross-reactive memory T cells took part in the SARS-CoV-2 response. SARS-CoV-2 specificity of the second-wave clones peaking on day 37 was not confirmed.

In the germline V gene, CDR1 corresponds to SNHLY and CDR2 to FYNNEI. Trimming costs V 6 bases and J 4 bases, and their ends lie 12 bases apart. The CDR3 contains 14 residues, cysteine and phenylalanine counted. Just the 42-base CDR3 DNA is kept, in frame starting at base 1. On this clonotype: The clone's antigen remains unknown. No base qualities exist here, and no much larger clone lies one base off it.

PBMCs were isolated by Ficoll-Paque density gradient centrifugation. Data came from an Illumina NovaSeq 6000. Using 5'RACE with constant-segment primers, TCRalpha and TCRbeta cDNA libraries were constructed, with sample barcodes and unique molecular identifiers added in the process. Trizol reagent was used to extract RNA from every sample. The libraries were amplified in two PCR steps, and the second step added a second sample barcode and Illumina TruSeq adapters. Sequencing of the libraries was done on an Illumina NovaSeq, producing 2 x 150 bp paired-end reads. For the original study's pipeline: Reads were demultiplexed and collapsed into UMI-guided consensus sequences with migec v1.2.7. Using mixcr v2.1.11, the UMI consensuses were aligned to TRA and TRB V and J templates and assembled into clonotypes. Clonotypes were classified as expanded or contracted when called significant by both edgeR and NoisET, with noise models trained on biological replicates. For edgeR calls, a false discovery rate-adjusted p below 0.01 and a log2 fold-change threshold of 1 were applied. As an exploratory analysis of dynamics, PCA with hierarchical clustering was applied to max-normalized trajectories of the 1000 most abundant clonotypes. The CD4 or CD8 phenotype of responding clones was assigned using the separately sequenced CD4+ and CD8+ repertoires. The public reads were reanalyzed by TCRdb: fastp trimming at Q25, MiXCR alignment, in-frame beta chains only. Here each entry gathers all rows of one CDR3 protein and keeps the most common genes and DNA. The V and J calls follow TCRdb's processing rather than the paper's. For this sample the table gives roughly 600,000 distinct CDR3 sequences, of which about 20% were detected only once. The ten largest make up more than 10% of the sample.

The source is an adult woman who had mild COVID-19 (a few samples of this study predate the infection). The sample titles of this study are shuffled in the database, so cell type and time point are left out; the donor was told from shared clones. The sample consisted of PBMCs or a T cell subset sorted from them (not recorded which). The chain uses TRBV2 and TRBJ2-2, with the D gene call left open. CDR3 protein: CASRMQGRTGELFF. The DNA sequence is as follows: TGTGCCAGCAGGATGCAAGGGCGCACCGGGGAGCTGTTTTTT.